This TCR beta chain came from a study of T cell responses to AZD1222 COVID-19 vaccine. The study's findings and limits: Vaccination with two AZD1222 doses was followed by a rise in Spike-specific TCR breadth and depth. Researchers report vaccine-associated CD4 TCRs spanning spike, with dominance at 160-218 and 743-854. Repertoire collection took place solely once the T cell response had peaked.

Some clones are missing from TCRdb's copy, which holds only in-frame ones; the method was immunoSEQ multiplex PCR. The sample lists some 130,000 clones, 87% occurring once. The CDR3 runs to 15 residues. CDR1 is SGDLS, CDR2 YYNGEE, per germline. The V gene lost 3 bases and the J gene lost 1 base, with 11 bases spanning the gap. Note on this clone: Its target is unknown.

The source material was peripheral blood, sampled on day 0 of AZD1222 vaccination. The genes are TRBV9 and TRBJ1-3, with no clear D. The sequence derives from an adult in good health. CDR3 DNA sequence: TGTGCCAGCAGCGGCGGGATGGGTTCTGGAAACACCATATATTTT. It is translated as CASSGGMGSGNTIYF.